This TCR beta chain was recovered during a study of OX40 agonist ivuxolimab in advanced cancers. Findings of the study overall: Some of the lowest clonal expansion was seen in partial responders at 0.1-3.0 mg/kg.

Regarding this clone: Its matching antigen is unknown.

It was autoimmune disease history or systemic immunosuppression that excluded patients. There are 15 residues in the CDR3. With V trimmed by 6 bases and J by 0 bases, 5 bases remained unmatched. Germline CDR1 MDHEN, CDR2 SYDVKM. Libraries were prepared by immunoSEQ multiplex PCR; TCRdb keeps only in-frame clonotypes and omits some of them. The table shows around 40,000 clones, with approximately 86% occurring only once. The source was CD4+ or CD8+ T cells sorted from blood, collected in a trial of the OX40 agonist ivuxolimab. The sequence came from an adult with an advanced solid tumor such as melanoma, head and neck, liver or kidney cancer. The chain has TRBV28 and TRBJ2-7, with 10 positions matching TRBD2. The CDR3 bases are TGTGCCAGCAGAGGGGGACTAGCGAGCTCCTACGAGCAGTACTTC. Translation gives CASRGGLASSYEQYF.